These T cell receptor beta chains were read from a single sample in a study of technical replicates of blood from a handful of donors. Repertoires were generated with immunoSEQ multiplex PCR, while TCRdb's copy carries only in-frame clones and drops some. Of 95,000 or so clones in the sample, about 95% are singletons; the top ten hold about 0.37%. The sample was T cells isolated from PBMCs. These receptors were taken from a human donor in good health. CDR3s include the opening cysteine and the closing phenylalanine or tryptophan. Fields, in order: V gene, D gene, J gene, clone size, CDR3 protein, CDR3 DNA. The D gene is left open where the match is weak. Expanded clones get a size class; other rows say once, few or many, or leave the size out.

V gene: TRBV7-6
D gene: -
J gene: TRBJ1-1
clone size: -
CDR3 protein: CASSVTGNTEAFF
CDR3 DNA: TGTGCCAGCAGCGTCACAGGTAACACTGAAGCTTTCTTT

V gene: TRBV5-4
D gene: TRBD1
J gene: TRBJ1-2
clone size: -
CDR3 protein: CASSEDRDYGYTF
CDR3 DNA: TGTGCCAGCAGTGAGGACAGGGACTATGGCTACACCTTC

V gene: TRBV2
D gene: -
J gene: TRBJ1-1
clone size: -
CDR3 protein: CASSRVLNTEAFF
CDR3 DNA: TGTGCCAGCAGCAGGGTTTTGAACACTGAAGCTTTCTTT

V gene: TRBV6-6
D gene: -
J gene: TRBJ1-2
clone size: -
CDR3 protein: CASRAGRNYGYTF
CDR3 DNA: TGTGCCAGCAGGGCAGGGCGTAACTATGGCTACACCTTC

V gene: TRBV6-5
D gene: TRBD2
J gene: TRBJ2-2
clone size: -
CDR3 protein: CAASGAGELFF
CDR3 DNA: TGTGCCGCTAGCGGCGCCGGGGAGCTGTTTTTT

V gene: TRBV5-5
D gene: -
J gene: TRBJ1-2
clone size: -
CDR3 protein: CASSFEVRSAYGYTF
CDR3 DNA: TGTGCCAGCAGCTTTGAGGTGAGGTCAGCCTATGGCTACACCTTC

V gene: TRBV10-3
D gene: TRBD1
J gene: TRBJ1-2
clone size: -
CDR3 protein: CAISGDREVSNGYTF
CDR3 DNA: TGTGCCATCAGCGGCGACAGGGAAGTATCAAATGGCTACACCTTC

V gene: TRBV9
D gene: TRBD1
J gene: TRBJ1-2
clone size: -
CDR3 protein: CASSESGGPNYGYTF
CDR3 DNA: TGTGCCAGCAGCGAATCAGGGGGCCCTAACTATGGCTACACCTTC

V gene: TRBV28
D gene: -
J gene: TRBJ1-1
clone size: -
CDR3 protein: CASKRRSNTEAFF
CDR3 DNA: TGTGCCAGCAAAAGGAGGTCGAACACTGAAGCTTTCTTT

V gene: TRBV7-2
D gene: TRBD1
J gene: TRBJ1-2
clone size: -
CDR3 protein: CASSHDPGQGGGYGYTF
CDR3 DNA: TGTGCCAGCAGCCATGACCCGGGACAGGGAGGAGGCTATGGCTACACCTTC

V gene: TRBV30
D gene: -
J gene: TRBJ1-3
clone size: -
CDR3 protein: CAWSLVITGNTIYF
CDR3 DNA: TGTGCCTGGAGCTTAGTTATAACTGGAAACACCATATATTTT

V gene: TRBV5-1
D gene: TRBD1
J gene: TRBJ1-1
clone size: -
CDR3 protein: CASSLAQGARMAEAFF
CDR3 DNA: TGCGCCAGCAGCTTGGCTCAGGGGGCGCGGATGGCTGAAGCTTTCTTT

V gene: TRBV29-1
D gene: -
J gene: TRBJ2-5
clone size: -
CDR3 protein: CSVDFLIWLRAQYF
CDR3 DNA: TGCAGCGTGGACTTCCTGATATGGTTACGGGCCCAGTACTTC

V gene: TRBV5-1
D gene: -
J gene: TRBJ1-1
clone size: -
CDR3 protein: CASSRETNTEAFF
CDR3 DNA: TGCGCCAGCAGCAGGGAGACGAACACTGAAGCTTTCTTT

V gene: TRBV11-1
D gene: -
J gene: TRBJ2-1
clone size: -
CDR3 protein: CASTGGLPPSFYNEQFF
CDR3 DNA: TGTGCCAGCACCGGGGGACTCCCCCCCAGCTTTTACAATGAGCAGTTCTTC

V gene: TRBV27
D gene: TRBD2
J gene: TRBJ2-2
clone size: once
CDR3 protein: CASRFLAGAHTGELFF
CDR3 DNA: TGTGCCAGCAGGTTCTTAGCGGGAGCTCACACCGGGGAGCTGTTTTTT

V gene: TRBV28
D gene: -
J gene: TRBJ1-2
clone size: -
CDR3 protein: CASSLSRGGYTF
CDR3 DNA: TGTGCCAGCAGTTTATCACGAGGAGGCTACACCTTC

V gene: TRBV5-1
D gene: TRBD2
J gene: TRBJ2-1
clone size: -
CDR3 protein: CASSSRTSKVDEQFF
CDR3 DNA: TGCGCCAGCAGCTCTCGGACTAGCAAGGTAGATGAGCAGTTCTTC

V gene: TRBV5-1
D gene: -
J gene: TRBJ1-2
clone size: -
CDR3 protein: CATKTETGYYGYTF
CDR3 DNA: TGCGCCACCAAAACCGAAACAGGGTACTATGGCTACACCTTC

V gene: TRBV5-4
D gene: TRBD2
J gene: TRBJ2-2
clone size: -
CDR3 protein: CASSTGLAGEANTGELFF
CDR3 DNA: TGTGCCAGCAGTACAGGACTAGCGGGAGAAGCGAACACCGGGGAGCTGTTTTTT

V gene: TRBV5-1
D gene: -
J gene: TRBJ2-3
clone size: -
CDR3 protein: CASRMQPDNSDTQYF
CDR3 DNA: TGCGCCAGCAGGATGCAGCCGGACAACTCCGATACGCAGTATTTT

V gene: TRBV2
D gene: TRBD1
J gene: TRBJ2-2
clone size: -
CDR3 protein: CAATNSDRVNTGELFF
CDR3 DNA: TGTGCCGCCACAAACTCAGACAGGGTGAACACCGGGGAGCTGTTTTTT

V gene: TRBV28
D gene: -
J gene: TRBJ1-5
clone size: -
CDR3 protein: CASSPTGRSNQPQHF
CDR3 DNA: TGTGCCAGCAGCCCAACAGGACGTAGCAATCAGCCCCAGCATTTT

V gene: TRBV9
D gene: TRBD1
J gene: TRBJ2-6
clone size: -
CDR3 protein: CASRRSGGIGGANVLTF
CDR3 DNA: TGTGCCAGCAGGCGTTCAGGGGGCATAGGCGGGGCCAACGTCCTGACTTTC

V gene: TRBV7-9
D gene: -
J gene: TRBJ1-1
clone size: -
CDR3 protein: CASSLEGGTEAFF
CDR3 DNA: TGTGCCAGCAGCTTAGAAGGAGGGACTGAAGCTTTCTTT

V gene: TRBV18
D gene: -
J gene: TRBJ2-3
clone size: -
CDR3 protein: CASSPPNAPILGEGQYF
CDR3 DNA: TGTGCCAGCTCACCCCCTAACGCCCCAATACTAGGCGAAGGGCAGTATTTT

V gene: TRBV7-9
D gene: TRBD2
J gene: TRBJ2-5
clone size: -
CDR3 protein: CASSLVGLALQETQYF
CDR3 DNA: TGTGCCAGCAGCTTAGTTGGACTAGCGCTACAAGAGACCCAGTACTTC

V gene: TRBV6-4
D gene: TRBD2
J gene: TRBJ2-5
clone size: -
CDR3 protein: CASSDQAAGLAGLGETQYF
CDR3 DNA: TGTGCCAGCAGTGACCAAGCGGCGGGACTAGCGGGATTAGGAGAGACCCAGTACTTC

V gene: TRBV11-2
D gene: TRBD2
J gene: TRBJ2-7
clone size: -
CDR3 protein: CASSLTSGRALPPIYEQYF
CDR3 DNA: TGTGCCAGCAGCTTAACTAGCGGGAGGGCTCTCCCACCGATCTACGAGCAGTACTTC

V gene: TRBV5-6
D gene: TRBD2
J gene: TRBJ2-7
clone size: -
CDR3 protein: CASSGPSGPLEQYF
CDR3 DNA: TGTGCCAGCAGCGGCCCTAGCGGTCCTCTCGAGCAGTACTTC

V gene: TRBV6-5
D gene: TRBD1
J gene: TRBJ1-5
clone size: -
CDR3 protein: CASRPGQGGNQPQHF
CDR3 DNA: TGTGCCAGCAGACCGGGACAGGGAGGCAATCAGCCCCAGCATTTT

V gene: TRBV7-8
D gene: -
J gene: TRBJ1-5
clone size: -
CDR3 protein: CASSSYTNQPQHF
CDR3 DNA: TGTGCCAGCAGCTCTTACACAAATCAGCCCCAGCATTTT

V gene: TRBV4-2
D gene: TRBD2
J gene: TRBJ2-1
clone size: once
CDR3 protein: CASSQEERREKHNEQFF
CDR3 DNA: TGTGCCAGCAGCCAAGAGGAAAGGCGGGAGAAACACAATGAGCAGTTCTTC

V gene: TRBV6-1
D gene: -
J gene: TRBJ1-4
clone size: -
CDR3 protein: CASSENLQVQDEKLFF
CDR3 DNA: TGTGCCAGCAGTGAAAACTTACAGGTTCAGGATGAAAAACTGTTTTTT

V gene: TRBV29-1
D gene: -
J gene: TRBJ2-7
clone size: -
CDR3 protein: CSVEAPGVFYEQYF
CDR3 DNA: TGCAGCGTTGAAGCCCCGGGGGTTTTCTACGAGCAGTACTTC

V gene: TRBV4-1
D gene: -
J gene: TRBJ2-7
clone size: -
CDR3 protein: CASSREPLYEQYF
CDR3 DNA: TGCGCCAGCAGCCGCGAACCTCTTTACGAGCAGTACTTC

V gene: TRBV6-5
D gene: -
J gene: TRBJ2-5
clone size: -
CDR3 protein: CASSYRTGQRETQYF
CDR3 DNA: TGTGCCAGCAGTTACCGTACAGGGCAAAGGGAGACCCAGTACTTC

V gene: TRBV19
D gene: TRBD1
J gene: TRBJ2-1
clone size: -
CDR3 protein: CASSIEQGADNEQFF
CDR3 DNA: TGTGCCAGTAGTATTGAACAGGGGGCCGACAATGAGCAGTTCTTC

V gene: TRBV19
D gene: -
J gene: TRBJ1-1
clone size: -
CDR3 protein: CASSIGRNTEAFF
CDR3 DNA: TGTGCCAGTAGTATTGGGAGAAACACTGAAGCTTTCTTT

V gene: TRBV14
D gene: -
J gene: TRBJ2-7
clone size: -
CDR3 protein: CASSQEMETVQYF
CDR3 DNA: TGTGCCAGCAGCCAAGAGATGGAGACAGTTCAATACTTC